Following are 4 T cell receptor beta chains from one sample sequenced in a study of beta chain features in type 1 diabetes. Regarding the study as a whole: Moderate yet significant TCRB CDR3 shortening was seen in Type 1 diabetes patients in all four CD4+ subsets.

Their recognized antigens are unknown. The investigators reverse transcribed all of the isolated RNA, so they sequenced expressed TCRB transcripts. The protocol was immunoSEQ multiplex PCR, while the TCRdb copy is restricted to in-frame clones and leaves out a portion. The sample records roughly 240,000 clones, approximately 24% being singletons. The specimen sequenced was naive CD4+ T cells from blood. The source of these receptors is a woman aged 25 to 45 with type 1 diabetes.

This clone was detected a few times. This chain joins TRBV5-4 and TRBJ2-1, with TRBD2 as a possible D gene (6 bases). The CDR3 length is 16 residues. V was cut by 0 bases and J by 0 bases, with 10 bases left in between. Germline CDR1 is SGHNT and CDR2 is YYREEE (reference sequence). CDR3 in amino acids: CASSLAGSRSYNEQFF. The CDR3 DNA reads TGTGCCAGCAGCTTGGCCGGGAGCCGCTCCTACAATGAGCAGTTCTTC.

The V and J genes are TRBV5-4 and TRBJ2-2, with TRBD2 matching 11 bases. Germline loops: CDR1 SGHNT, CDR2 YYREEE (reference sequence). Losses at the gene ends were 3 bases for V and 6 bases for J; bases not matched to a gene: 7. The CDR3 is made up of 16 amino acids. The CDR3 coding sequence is TGTGCCAGCAGCTCCCATAGCGGGAGGGCCGCCGGGGAGCTGTTTTTT. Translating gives CASSSHSGRAAGELFF.

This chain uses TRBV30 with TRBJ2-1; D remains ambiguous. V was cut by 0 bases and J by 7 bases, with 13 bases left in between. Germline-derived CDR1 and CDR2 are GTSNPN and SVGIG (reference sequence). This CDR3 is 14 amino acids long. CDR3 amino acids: CAWSVQRARNEQFF. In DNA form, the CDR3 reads TGTGCCTGGAGTGTTCAGCGCGCGAGGAATGAGCAGTTCTTC.

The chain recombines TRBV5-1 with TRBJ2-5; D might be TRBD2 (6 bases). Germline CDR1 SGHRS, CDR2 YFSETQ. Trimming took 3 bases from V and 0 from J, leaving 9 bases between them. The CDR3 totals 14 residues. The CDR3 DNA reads TGCGCCAGCAGCTCCGGAGGGCACCAAGAGACCCAGTACTTC. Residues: CASSSGGHQETQYF.